Each of the 27 T cell receptor beta chains below was sequenced from the same sample in a study of blood T cell repertoires in COVID-19. Sequenced by immunoSEQ multiplex PCR; TCRdb stores in-frame clones only, minus some. The table includes more than 250,000 clones, 86% detected once. The sample taken for sequencing was PBMCs or T cells enriched from blood (not recorded which). These receptors were collected from a woman under 30 who had recovered from COVID-19.

V usage is TRBV30 and J usage is TRBJ1-3; 7 positions agree with TRBD1. CDR1 and CDR2 (germline): GTSNPN, SVGIG (reference sequence). The trim removed 2 bases at V and 1 base at J, leaving 5 bases unmatched. The CDR3 runs to 15 residues. As DNA, the CDR3 is TGTGCCTGGAGTCGAACAGGGGATTCTGGAAACACCATATATTTT. Translated: CAWSRTGDSGNTIYF.

J is TRBJ2-7 and V is TRBV21-1; no DNA check was done on the table's D call, TRBD1. TRBV21-1 is a pseudogene. The CDR3 is 16 amino acids. This chain's CDR3 is CASSKATGGASYEQYF. The CDR3 DNA is TGTGCCAGCAGCAAAGCGACAGGGGGAGCCTCCTACGAGCAGTACTTC.

This clone was counted a few times. The V call is TRBV5-1, the J call TRBJ2-7; 11 positions agree with TRBD2. The CDR3 is 15 amino acids. Looked up from germline, CDR1 is SGHRS and CDR2 is YFSETQ. V dropped 2 bases and J dropped 1; count of bases not matched to a gene: 2. The CDR3 region is CASSLLAGESYEQYF. The CDR3 DNA sequence: TGCGCCAGCAGCTTACTAGCGGGAGAATCCTACGAGCAGTACTTC. The whole variable domain, remainder taken from reference TRBV5-1 and TRBJ2-7, is KAGVTQTPRYLIKTRGQQVTLSCSPISGHRSVSWYQQTPGQGLQFLFEYFSETQRNKGNFPGRFSGRQFSNSRSEMNVSTLELGDSALYLCASSLLAGESYEQYFGPGTRLTVT.

This clone was recorded once. The chain has TRBV28 and TRBJ2-1; 7 nucleotides match TRBD1. The V segment lost 6 bases and the J segment 4 bases; nucleotides outside the gene matches: 12. The germline V gene has CDR1 MDHEN and CDR2 SYDVKM. The CDR3 contains 16 residues. CDR3 DNA: TGTGCCAGCAGGTACAGGGGAAGGGGCCCATACAATGAGCAGTTCTTC. Translated: CASRYRGRGPYNEQFF.

V gene TRBV6-5 combines with J gene TRBJ1-6; no reliable D call. The CDR3 has 13 residues. Trimming cost V 8 bases and J 2 bases, with 7 bases left between them. Germline V gene sequence: CDR1 MNHEY, CDR2 SVGAGI. CDR3 region: CASGGPYNSPLHF. The CDR3 bases are TGTGCCAGCGGAGGACCCTATAATTCACCCCTCCACTTT.

This sequence joins TRBV18 and TRBJ2-2, with 8 bases matching TRBD1. CDR1 and CDR2 (germline): KGHSH, LQKENI. CDR3 size: 14 residues. Trimming cost V 3 bases and J 5 bases; bases outside gene matches: 2. The CDR3 here is CASSPRTGTGELFF. In DNA, the CDR3 is TGTGCCAGCTCACCGCGGACAGGGACCGGGGAGCTGTTTTTT.

This chain connects TRBV4-1 to TRBJ2-1; 12 bases match TRBD2. The V gene end was trimmed by 2 bases and the J gene end by 3 bases; junction bases not matched to a gene: 5. The CDR3 contains 17 residues. Germline V gene lookup returns CDR1 MGHRA and CDR2 YSYEKL. The chain's CDR3 is CASSQRLAGVIYNEQFF. CDR3 in DNA: TGCGCCAGCAGCCAAAGACTAGCGGGAGTGATCTACAATGAGCAGTTCTTC.

Only one count was recorded for this clone. CDR3 loop: CASSSIAGSYNEQFF. The DNA of the CDR3 is TGCGCCAGCAGCTCCATAGCGGGATCCTACAATGAGCAGTTCTTC. This chain joins TRBV5-1 and TRBJ2-1; TRBD2 agrees at 8 bases. Germline loops: CDR1 SGHRS, CDR2 YFSETQ. After removal of 3 bases from V and 1 base from J, the junction contained 3 bases not matched to a gene. The CDR3 contains 15 residues.

This clone was counted a single time. The V gene is TRBV5-5, the J gene TRBJ2-5; the match to TRBD1 covers 8 bases. Germline-derived CDR1 and CDR2 are SGHKS and YYEKEE (reference sequence). V shed 4 bases and J 2 bases; nucleotides not matched to a gene: 1. The CDR3 has 13 amino acids. The CDR3 nucleotides read TGTGCCAGCAGCCGGACAGGGCAAGAGACCCAGTACTTC. Amino acids: CASSRTGQETQYF.

V is TRBV9 and J is TRBJ2-1, with 8 bases lining up with TRBD2. This CDR3 is 15 amino acids long. The J segment lost 8 bases and the V segment lost 0 bases, leaving 7 bases of the junction unmatched. Germline lookup yields CDR1 SGDLS and CDR2 YYNGEE. The CDR3 is CASSVEAGVFDEQFF. Written as DNA, the CDR3 is TGTGCCAGCAGCGTAGAAGCGGGAGTTTTCGATGAGCAGTTCTTC.

The gene calls are TRBV2 and TRBJ2-1; 7 nucleotides agree with TRBD1. Germline V gene data show CDR1 as SNHLY and CDR2 as FYNNEI. CDR3 length equals 15 residues. V lost 4 bases and J lost 2; bases outside the gene matches: 5. The CDR3: CASSVVGTAYNEQFF. In DNA, the CDR3 is TGTGCCAGCAGTGTAGTCGGGACAGCCTACAATGAGCAGTTCTTC.

The chain couples TRBV19 to TRBJ1-1, with a tentative D call TRBD1 (6 bases). CDR3 length equals 13 residues. CDR1 is LNHDA and CDR2 is SQIVND in the germline V gene (reference sequence). The V and J ends lost 2 bases and 3 bases respectively, with 7 bases between them. CDR3 DNA: TGTGCCAGTAGTATAAACAGGGACACTGAAGCTTTCTTT. Its protein is CASSINRDTEAFF.

The V and J genes are TRBV5-1 and TRBJ1-5, with TRBD1 as a possible D gene (6 bases). Germline-derived CDR1 and CDR2 are SGHRS and YFSETQ. V gave up 0 bases and J gave up 1 base, with 14 bases separating them. The CDR3 is 17 residues long. The CDR3 protein is CASSLESWDKSNQPQHF. CDR3 DNA sequence: TGCGCCAGCAGCTTGGAGTCATGGGACAAGAGCAATCAGCCCCAGCATTTT.

The V call is TRBV19, the J call TRBJ1-1; a possible D gene is TRBD1 (6 bases). The CDR3 runs 15 residues. The V end was cut by 10 bases, the J end by 0 bases, with 18 bases between. Germline CDR1 and CDR2: LNHDA and SQIVND (reference sequence). CDR3 region: CATRGSGHLNTEAFF. The CDR3 bases are TGTGCCACCAGGGGATCGGGACATTTGAACACTGAAGCTTTCTTT.

The J gene is TRBJ2-3, the V gene TRBV7-2; 7 bases are shared with TRBD1. The CDR3 is 13 amino acids. Germline loops: CDR1 SGHTA, CDR2 FQGNSA. After removal of 2 bases from V and 6 bases from J, the junction contained 2 bases not matched to a gene. The CDR3, as DNA: TGTGCCAGCAGCTTACAGGGGGTGGATACGCAGTATTTT. It specifies CASSLQGVDTQYF.

The chain couples TRBV7-9 to TRBJ1-5, with D unresolved. CDR1 SEHNR and CDR2 FQNEAQ come from the germline V gene (reference sequence). V dropped 3 bases and J dropped 5 bases, with 14 bases sitting between them. The CDR3 is 15 amino acids. CDR3 DNA: TGTGCCAGCAGCTTCGGAGGGTCCGGCCATCAGCCCCAGCATTTT. This sequence encodes CASSFGGSGHQPQHF.

The rearrangement links TRBV11-2 to TRBJ2-5; 7 bases map to TRBD1. Germline CDR1 reads SGHAT; CDR2 reads FQNNGV. J was trimmed by 5 bases and V by 5 bases; bases with no gene match: 5. CDR3 length: 13 residues. DNA for the CDR3: TGTGCCAGCAGCGCCGACAGGGTGGAGACCCAGTACTTC. Protein sequence: CASSADRVETQYF. The variable domain in full, completed from reference TRBV11-2 and TRBJ2-5, reads EAGVAQSPRYKIIEKRQSVAFWCNPISGHATLYWYQQILGQGPKLLIQFQNNGVVDDSQLPKDRFSAERLKGVDSTLKIQPAKLEDSAVYLCASSADRVETQYFGPGTRLLVL.

The chain joins TRBV11-2 to TRBJ1-4; a weak D match, TRBD1 (6 bases). Trimming took 4 bases from V and 7 from J, leaving 16 bases between them. Germline V gene lookup returns CDR1 SGHAT and CDR2 FQNNGV. This CDR3 comprises 15 residues. The CDR3 is CASSYSTGIGEKLFF. For the CDR3, the DNA is TGTGCCAGCAGCTATTCGACAGGCATTGGTGAAAAACTGTTTTTT.

The chain employs TRBV7-9 and TRBJ1-1; D unresolved. V was trimmed by 6 bases and J by 1 base, leaving 18 bases between them. The CDR3 runs 16 residues. Germline-derived CDR1 and CDR2 are SEHNR and FQNEAQ (reference sequence). CDR3 bases: TGTGCCAGCAGTCGAGCCAAAGGCCCGGGGAACACTGAAGCTTTCTTT. Translated: CASSRAKGPGNTEAFF.

The sample holds many counts of this clone. This chain joins TRBV6-4 and TRBJ2-3; 12 nucleotides align to TRBD2. Unmatched junction bases numbered 1, after V lost 3 bases and J lost 0 bases. In germline, CDR1 is MRHNA, CDR2 SNTAGT. The length of the CDR3 is 16 residues. Here the CDR3 DNA reads TGTGCCAGCAGTGAGGGGACTAGCGGGAGCACAGATACGCAGTATTTT. Translating gives CASSEGTSGSTDTQYF.

The chain joins TRBV7-2 to TRBJ2-5; D is undetermined. This CDR3 spans 13 amino acids. V was shortened by 6 bases and J by 6 bases, with 14 bases between the two germline ends. Germline CDR1 is SGHTA and CDR2 is FQGNSA. The CDR3 coding sequence is TGTGCCAGCAGTCCAAGCCAGAGGCAGACCCAGTACTTC. The encoded protein is CASSPSQRQTQYF.

The chain uses TRBV3-1 (or the pseudogene TRBV3-2) and TRBJ2-7; 9 bases agree with TRBD1. The CDR3 length is 17 residues. Germline assignment: CDR1 LGHDT and CDR2 YNNKEL (reference sequence). The V gene end was trimmed by 1 base and the J gene end by 2 bases; junction bases not matched to a gene: 9. The CDR3 DNA follows: TGTGCCAGCAGCCAAGCCGGCTACCGGGACAGGGCCTACGAGCAGTACTTC. Translation: CASSQAGYRDRAYEQYF.

This clone was seen only a few times. The CDR3 sequence is CAISEVAYEQYF. For the CDR3, the DNA is TGTGCCATCAGTGAGGTAGCGTACGAGCAGTACTTC. This chain uses TRBV10-3 with TRBJ2-7; D may be TRBD2 (5 bases). The CDR3 contains 12 residues. Per the germline V gene, CDR1 is ENHRY and CDR2 is SYGVKD. Between the trimmed V and J ends, which lost 2 bases and 4 bases, there was a span of 6 bases.

This chain connects TRBV6-2 or TRBV6-3 to TRBJ2-7; 10 bases align to TRBD2. CDR1 is MNHEY, CDR2 SVGEGT, per germline. V lost 2 bases, J lost 4 bases, and 5 bases stayed unmatched. The CDR3 loop spans 15 amino acids. The CDR3 here is CASSYPLAGAYEQYF. The DNA for the CDR3 is TGTGCCAGCAGTTACCCCCTAGCGGGAGCATACGAGCAGTACTTC.

This chain joins TRBV18 and TRBJ2-7; the match to TRBD2 covers 7 bases. V was pared by 3 bases and J by 2 bases, with 7 bases of the junction left unmatched. In germline, CDR1 is KGHSH, CDR2 LQKENI. This CDR3 contains 15 residues. This CDR3 reads CASSPRASGTYEQYF. The CDR3 DNA is TGTGCCAGCTCACCCAGGGCTAGCGGTACCTACGAGCAGTACTTC. Supplemented by reference TRBV18 and TRBJ2-7, the full variable domain reads NAGVMQNPRHLVRRRGQEARLRCSPMKGHSHVYWYRQLPEEGLKFMVYLQKENIIDESGMPKERFSAEFPKEGPSILRIQQVVRGDSAAYFCASSPRASGTYEQYFGPGTRLTVT.

V usage is TRBV5-1 and J usage is TRBJ2-7; 12 bases agree with TRBD2. The V gene end was trimmed by 4 bases and the J gene end by 3 bases; junction bases not matched to a gene: 5. The germline gives CDR1 SGHRS, CDR2 YFSETQ. This CDR3 is built from 15 residues. The CDR3 DNA reads as TGCGCCAGCAGCCGGGGGACTAGCGGGCTCTACGAGCAGTACTTC. Translated, it gives CASSRGTSGLYEQYF.

V usage is TRBV2 and J usage is TRBJ2-1; 7 bases are a match to TRBD2. Germline CDR1 and CDR2: SNHLY and FYNNEI. With 5 bases clipped from V and 0 bases from J, the junction kept 4 bases outside the gene matches. CDR3 length equals 15 residues. The CDR3 sequence is CASSTGTTSYNEQFF. Written as DNA, the CDR3 is TGTGCCAGCAGTACCGGGACTACCTCCTACAATGAGCAGTTCTTC.